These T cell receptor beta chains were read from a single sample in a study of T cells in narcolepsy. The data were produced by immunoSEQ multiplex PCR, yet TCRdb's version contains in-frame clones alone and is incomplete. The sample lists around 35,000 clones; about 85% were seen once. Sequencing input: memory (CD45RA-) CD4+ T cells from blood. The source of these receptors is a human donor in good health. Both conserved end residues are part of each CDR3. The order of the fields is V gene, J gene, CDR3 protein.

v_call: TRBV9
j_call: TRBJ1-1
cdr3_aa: CASSVASTGEAFF

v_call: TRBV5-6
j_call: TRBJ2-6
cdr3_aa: CASSSRRDRGSGANVLTF

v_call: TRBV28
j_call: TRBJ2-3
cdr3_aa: CASSSPGGTDTQYF

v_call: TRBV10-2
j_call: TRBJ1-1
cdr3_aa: CASSRSNTEAFF

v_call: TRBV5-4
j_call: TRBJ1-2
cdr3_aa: CASSIELEFANYGYTF

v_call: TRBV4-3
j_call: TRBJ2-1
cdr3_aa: CASGSGQGAINEQFF

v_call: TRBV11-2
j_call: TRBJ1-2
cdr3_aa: CASSRGQAEGYTF

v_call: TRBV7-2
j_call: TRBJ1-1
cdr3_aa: CASSLAERGEAFF

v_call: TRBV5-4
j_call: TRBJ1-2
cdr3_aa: CASSLTGVVYGYTF

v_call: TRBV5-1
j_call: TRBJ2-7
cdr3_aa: CASSYGTSGGRSYEQYF

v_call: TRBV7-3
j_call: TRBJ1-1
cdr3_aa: CASSLTQNTEAFF

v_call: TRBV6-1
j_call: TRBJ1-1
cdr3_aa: CASKNTGGVDTEAFF

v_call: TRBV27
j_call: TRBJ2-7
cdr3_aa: CASSLIRDRGLGEQYF

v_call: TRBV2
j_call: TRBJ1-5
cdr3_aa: CASRSGSNQPQHF

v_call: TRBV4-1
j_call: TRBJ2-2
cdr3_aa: CASSLRLAGNTGELFF

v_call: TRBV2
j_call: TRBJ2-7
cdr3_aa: CASSSGTGLAYEQYF

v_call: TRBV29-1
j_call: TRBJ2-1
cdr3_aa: CSVEATGSSYNEQFF

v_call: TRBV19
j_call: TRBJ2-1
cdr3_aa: CASTAWHLSSYNEQFF

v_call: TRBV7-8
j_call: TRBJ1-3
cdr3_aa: CASSPGFSGNTIYF

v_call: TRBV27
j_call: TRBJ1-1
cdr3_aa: CASVPTDRLDTEAFF

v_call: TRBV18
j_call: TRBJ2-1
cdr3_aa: CASSSWDRGDNEQFF

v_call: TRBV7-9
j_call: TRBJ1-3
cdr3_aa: CASSQGNARLGNTIYF

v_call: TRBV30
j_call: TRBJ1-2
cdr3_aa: CAWSVLRNYGYTF

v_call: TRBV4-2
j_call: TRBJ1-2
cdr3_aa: CASSQDAYGYTF

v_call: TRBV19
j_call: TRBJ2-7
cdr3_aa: CASSIGGAYPGEQYF

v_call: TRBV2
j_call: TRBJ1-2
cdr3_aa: CASSDRDRDGGYTF

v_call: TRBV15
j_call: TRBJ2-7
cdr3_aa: CATSRGGTAYEQYF

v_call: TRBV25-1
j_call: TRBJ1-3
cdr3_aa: CASSELGQDSGNTIYF

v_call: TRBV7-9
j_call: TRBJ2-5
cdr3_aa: CAITGLKTQYF

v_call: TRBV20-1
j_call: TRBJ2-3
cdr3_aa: CSARGGDTQYF

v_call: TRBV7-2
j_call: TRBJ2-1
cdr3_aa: CASANSGGNNEQFF

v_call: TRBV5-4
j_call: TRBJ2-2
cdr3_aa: CASSLQRGNTGELFF

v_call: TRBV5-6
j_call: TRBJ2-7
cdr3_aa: CASSLAVSYEQYF

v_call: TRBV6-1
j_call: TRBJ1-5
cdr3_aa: CASSDGGQGGRGNQPQHF

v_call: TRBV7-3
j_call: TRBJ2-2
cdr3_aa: CASSLKASGGLNTGELFF

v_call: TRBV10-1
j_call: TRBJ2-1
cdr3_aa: CASSDGTSGRDEQFF

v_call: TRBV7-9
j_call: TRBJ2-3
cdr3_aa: CASSPAGAPADTQYF

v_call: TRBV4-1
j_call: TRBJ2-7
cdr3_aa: CASSQAGTLSSYGQYF

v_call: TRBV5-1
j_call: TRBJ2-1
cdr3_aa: CASSFRPGPPINNEQFF

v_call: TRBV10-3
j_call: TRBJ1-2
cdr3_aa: CAISEMGSYGYTF

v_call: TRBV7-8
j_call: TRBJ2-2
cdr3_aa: CASSTTLALNTGELFF

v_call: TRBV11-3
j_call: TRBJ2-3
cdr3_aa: CASSPGGGPTDTQYF

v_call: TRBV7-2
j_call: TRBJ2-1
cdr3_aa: CASSLGYRDEQFF

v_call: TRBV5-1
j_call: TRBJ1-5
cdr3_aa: CASSLEGGGQPQHF

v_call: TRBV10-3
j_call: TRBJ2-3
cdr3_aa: CAISKSGATDTQYF

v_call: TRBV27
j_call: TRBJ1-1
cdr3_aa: CASSFKEGTEAFF

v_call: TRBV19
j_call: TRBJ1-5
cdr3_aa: CASSMRGRGNQPQHF

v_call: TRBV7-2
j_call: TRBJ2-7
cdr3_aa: CASSPGLGVNEQYF

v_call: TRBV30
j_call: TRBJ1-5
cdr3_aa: CAWSAGANQPQHF

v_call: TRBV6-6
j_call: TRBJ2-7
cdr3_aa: CASGPLGSGYEQYF

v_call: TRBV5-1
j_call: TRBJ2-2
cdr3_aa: CASHEAGAETGELFF

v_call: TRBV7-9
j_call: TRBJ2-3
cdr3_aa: CASSLISGGTDTQYF

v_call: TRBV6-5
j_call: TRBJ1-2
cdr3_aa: CASSTYPRPLYGYTF

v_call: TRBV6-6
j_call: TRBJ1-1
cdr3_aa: CASSYSEWGTEAFF

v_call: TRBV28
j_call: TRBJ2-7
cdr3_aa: CASALTRSYEQYF

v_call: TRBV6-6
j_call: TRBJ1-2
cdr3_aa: CASSSGTRMGYTF

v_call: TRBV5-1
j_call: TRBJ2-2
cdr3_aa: CASSSVPSGELFF

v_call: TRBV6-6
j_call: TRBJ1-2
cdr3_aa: CASSYRDRNYGYTF

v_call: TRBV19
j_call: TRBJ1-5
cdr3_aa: CASKVGRDQPQHF

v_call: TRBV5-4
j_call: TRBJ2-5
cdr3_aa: CASSLAMQETQYF